The rows below give T cell receptor beta chains drawn from one sample of a study of T cells after yellow fever vaccination. TCRdb recomputed calls from the 5' RACE reads with MiXCR, one row per CDR3 protein. Of about 120,000 distinct CDR3 sequences listed, approximately 8.4% were seen once; the top ten hold approximately 39%. The specimen was CD8+ T cells sorted from PBMCs, collected on the day of the yellow fever booster vaccination. The source is a man younger than 35 who received the YFV17D yellow fever vaccine. CDR3s include the opening cysteine and the closing phenylalanine or tryptophan. A D gene is named only where the DNA matches it firmly. For some rows the clone size is stated as once, few or many, or as a class when expanded; others skip it.

j_gene: TRBJ1-1
d_gene: .
abundance: many
v_gene: TRBV12-3/TRBV12-4
CDR3aa: CASSFRGMNTEAFF
CDR3nt: TGTGCCAGCAGTTTTAGGGGGATGAACACTGAAGCTTTCTTT

j_gene: TRBJ1-1
d_gene: .
abundance: few
v_gene: TRBV4-1
CDR3aa: CASSSGARRDTEAFF
CDR3nt: TGCGCCAGCAGCTCGGGGGCCAGGCGGGACACTGAAGCTTTCTTT

j_gene: TRBJ2-3
d_gene: TRBD2
abundance: .
v_gene: TRBV4-1
CDR3aa: CASSRVLRRGGADTQYF
CDR3nt: TGCGCCAGCAGCCGAGTGCTGCGGCGGGGGGGCGCAGATACGCAGTATTTT

j_gene: TRBJ2-2
d_gene: .
abundance: many
v_gene: TRBV6-2/TRBV6-3
CDR3aa: CASSWNANTGELFF
CDR3nt: TGTGCCAGCAGTTGGAACGCGAACACCGGGGAGCTGTTTTTT

j_gene: TRBJ1-1
d_gene: TRBD1
abundance: few
v_gene: TRBV5-6
CDR3aa: CASSLTGDTSTEAFF
CDR3nt: TGTGCCAGCAGCTTGACAGGGGATACATCCACTGAAGCTTTCTTT

j_gene: TRBJ1-2
d_gene: TRBD1
abundance: .
v_gene: TRBV4-1
CDR3aa: CASSQYPGGTVYGYTF
CDR3nt: TGCGCCAGCAGCCAGTACCCCGGAGGGACAGTCTATGGCTACACCTTC

j_gene: TRBJ2-1
d_gene: TRBD2
abundance: many
v_gene: TRBV7-6
CDR3aa: CASSPGLAGVGYNEQFF
CDR3nt: TGTGCCAGCAGCCCGGGACTAGCGGGGGTAGGATACAATGAGCAGTTCTTC

j_gene: TRBJ1-2
d_gene: .
abundance: .
v_gene: TRBV2
CDR3aa: CATSYGGYDTF
CDR3nt: TGTGCCACCTCATACGGGGGGTATGACACCTTC

j_gene: TRBJ2-3
d_gene: .
abundance: many
v_gene: TRBV5-1
CDR3aa: CASRAVDKSTDTQYF
CDR3nt: TGCGCCAGCAGGGCTGTGGACAAAAGCACAGATACGCAGTATTTT

j_gene: TRBJ2-7
d_gene: .
abundance: .
v_gene: TRBV12-3/TRBV12-4
CDR3aa: CASRPGPGPYEQYF
CDR3nt: TGTGCCAGCAGACCCGGACCGGGCCCCTACGAGCAGTACTTC

j_gene: TRBJ2-3
d_gene: .
abundance: few
v_gene: TRBV20-1
CDR3aa: CSALGPVDTQYF
CDR3nt: TGCAGTGCTTTAGGACCTGTTGATACGCAGTATTTT

j_gene: TRBJ2-5
d_gene: TRBD2
abundance: .
v_gene: TRBV14
CDR3aa: CASSLRRSGGAFEETQYF
CDR3nt: TGTGCCAGCAGCCTCAGGCGAAGCGGGGGGGCATTCGAAGAGACCCAGTACTTC

j_gene: TRBJ2-3
d_gene: TRBD2
abundance: .
v_gene: TRBV7-6
CDR3aa: CTSSLRLAGGGDTQYF
CDR3nt: TGTACCAGCAGCCTCCGACTAGCGGGGGGTGGAGATACGCAGTATTTT

j_gene: TRBJ1-2
d_gene: TRBD1
abundance: few
v_gene: TRBV13
CDR3aa: CASSSARTGGDYGYTF
CDR3nt: TGTGCCAGCAGCTCCGCACGGACAGGGGGCGACTATGGCTACACCTTC

j_gene: TRBJ2-3
d_gene: .
abundance: few
v_gene: TRBV12-3/TRBV12-4
CDR3aa: CASSPTRDTQYF
CDR3nt: TGTGCCAGCAGTCCCACTCGAGATACGCAGTATTTT

j_gene: TRBJ1-2
d_gene: TRBD1
abundance: few
v_gene: TRBV4-1
CDR3aa: CASSQDSAGTDPYGYTF
CDR3nt: TGCGCCAGCAGCCAAGATTCGGCTGGGACAGACCCCTATGGCTACACCTTC

j_gene: TRBJ1-1
d_gene: .
abundance: .
v_gene: TRBV14
CDR3aa: CASSQDEGVKGEAFF
CDR3nt: TGTGCCAGCAGCCAAGATGAAGGGGTGAAGGGTGAAGCTTTCTTT

j_gene: TRBJ2-6
d_gene: .
abundance: few
v_gene: TRBV24-1
CDR3aa: CATSGWSGANVLTF
CDR3nt: TGTGCCACCAGTGGTTGGTCTGGGGCCAACGTCCTGACTTTC

j_gene: TRBJ2-2
d_gene: .
abundance: .
v_gene: TRBV11-2
CDR3aa: CASSPTPFGTGELFF
CDR3nt: TGTGCCAGCAGCCCGACCCCCTTTGGGACCGGGGAGCTGTTTTTT

j_gene: TRBJ1-5
d_gene: .
abundance: few
v_gene: TRBV12-3/TRBV12-4
CDR3aa: CASSSGGNNQPQHF
CDR3nt: TGTGCCAGTTCCTCCGGGGGAAACAATCAGCCCCAGCATTTT

j_gene: TRBJ2-3
d_gene: .
abundance: many
v_gene: TRBV7-2
CDR3aa: CASSPVRDTQYF
CDR3nt: TGTGCCAGCAGCCCAGTTCGAGATACGCAGTATTTT

j_gene: TRBJ2-1
d_gene: .
abundance: .
v_gene: TRBV20-1
CDR3aa: CSADPDRSSYNEQFF
CDR3nt: TGCAGTGCCGATCCCGACAGGAGCTCCTACAATGAGCAGTTCTTC

j_gene: TRBJ2-1
d_gene: TRBD2
abundance: many
v_gene: TRBV12-3/TRBV12-4
CDR3aa: CASGAGGPYNEQFF
CDR3nt: TGTGCCAGCGGAGCGGGGGGGCCCTACAATGAGCAGTTCTTC

j_gene: TRBJ2-1
d_gene: TRBD1
abundance: .
v_gene: TRBV7-9
CDR3aa: CASSGETGELYNEQFF
CDR3nt: TGTGCCAGCAGCGGAGAGACAGGGGAGTTGTACAATGAGCAGTTCTTC

j_gene: TRBJ2-5
d_gene: .
abundance: .
v_gene: TRBV4-1
CDR3aa: CASSQFTSGGSETQYF
CDR3nt: TGCGCCAGCAGCCAATTCACGAGCGGAGGTTCAGAGACCCAGTACTTC

j_gene: TRBJ2-1
d_gene: TRBD2
abundance: .
v_gene: TRBV11-2
CDR3aa: CASRVAGGLYNEQFF
CDR3nt: TGTGCCAGCAGGGTAGCGGGGGGGCTGTACAATGAGCAGTTCTTC

j_gene: TRBJ1-2
d_gene: TRBD1
abundance: few
v_gene: TRBV15
CDR3aa: CATSQTGEVSYGYTF
CDR3nt: TGTGCCACCAGCCAGACAGGGGAAGTGAGCTATGGCTACACCTTC

j_gene: TRBJ1-6
d_gene: .
abundance: .
v_gene: TRBV7-8
CDR3aa: CASSLEVRGWGSPLHF
CDR3nt: TGTGCCAGCAGCTTAGAAGTTAGGGGGTGGGGTTCACCCCTCCACTTT

j_gene: TRBJ2-4
d_gene: TRBD1
abundance: once
v_gene: TRBV6-2/TRBV6-3
CDR3aa: CASSFRTGDILAKNIQYF
CDR3nt: TGTGCCAGCAGTTTTCGGACAGGCGACATCCTAGCCAAAAACATTCAGTACTTC

j_gene: TRBJ1-1
d_gene: .
abundance: few
v_gene: TRBV4-3
CDR3aa: CASSQDKGDTEAFF
CDR3nt: TGCGCCAGCAGCCAAGATAAGGGGGACACTGAAGCTTTCTTT

j_gene: TRBJ2-2
d_gene: TRBD2
abundance: .
v_gene: TRBV4-1
CDR3aa: CASSPAASGGPNTGELFF
CDR3nt: TGCGCCAGCAGCCCGGCAGCTAGCGGGGGGCCAAACACCGGGGAGCTGTTTTTT

j_gene: TRBJ2-7
d_gene: .
abundance: many
v_gene: TRBV20-1
CDR3aa: CRETTSRPGQYF
CDR3nt: TGCAGGGAGACGACTAGTCGGCCCGGGCAGTACTTC

j_gene: TRBJ1-1
d_gene: .
abundance: many
v_gene: TRBV4-1
CDR3aa: CASSVYRVGTEAFF
CDR3nt: TGCGCCAGCAGCGTATACAGGGTAGGGACTGAAGCTTTCTTT

j_gene: TRBJ1-6
d_gene: TRBD1
abundance: .
v_gene: TRBV4-1
CDR3aa: CASSQAGTGSYNSPLHF
CDR3nt: TGCGCCAGCAGCCAAGCCGGGACAGGCTCCTATAATTCACCCCTCCACTTT

j_gene: TRBJ1-1
d_gene: TRBD1
abundance: .
v_gene: TRBV4-2
CDR3aa: CASNRGDPEDTEAFF
CDR3nt: TGTGCCAGCAACAGGGGTGACCCTGAGGACACTGAAGCTTTCTTT

j_gene: TRBJ2-3
d_gene: TRBD2
abundance: few
v_gene: TRBV12-3/TRBV12-4
CDR3aa: CASRNKLGTSGSSTDTQYF
CDR3nt: TGTGCCAGCAGAAACAAGTTAGGGACTAGCGGGTCAAGCACAGATACGCAGTATTTT

j_gene: TRBJ1-2
d_gene: TRBD1
abundance: many
v_gene: TRBV12-3/TRBV12-4
CDR3aa: CASSRQGAGYGYTF
CDR3nt: TGTGCCAGCAGTCGACAGGGGGCTGGCTATGGCTACACCTTC

j_gene: TRBJ2-7
d_gene: TRBD2
abundance: few
v_gene: TRBV14
CDR3aa: CASSPTSGGAYEQYF
CDR3nt: TGTGCCAGCAGCCCTACTAGCGGGGGGGCCTACGAGCAGTACTTC

j_gene: TRBJ2-7
d_gene: .
abundance: .
v_gene: TRBV4-3
CDR3aa: CASSQAALGTYEQYF
CDR3nt: TGCGCCAGCAGCCAAGCCGCATTGGGGACCTACGAGCAGTACTTC

j_gene: TRBJ1-4
d_gene: .
abundance: few
v_gene: TRBV5-1
CDR3aa: CASSLGLFNEKLFF
CDR3nt: TGCGCCAGCAGCTTGGGCCTATTTAATGAAAAACTGTTTTTT

j_gene: TRBJ2-5
d_gene: TRBD2
abundance: few
v_gene: TRBV4-3
CDR3aa: CASSEERGGGQETQYF
CDR3nt: TGCGCCAGCAGCGAAGAGAGGGGCGGGGGGCAAGAGACCCAGTACTTC

j_gene: TRBJ1-1
d_gene: TRBD1
abundance: many
v_gene: TRBV7-9
CDR3aa: CASSLGQGNTEAFF
CDR3nt: TGTGCCAGCAGCCTCGGACAGGGTAACACTGAAGCTTTCTTT

j_gene: TRBJ2-3
d_gene: TRBD2
abundance: .
v_gene: TRBV4-3
CDR3aa: CASSQGTGRGGPDTQYF
CDR3nt: TGCGCCAGCAGCCAAGGAACGGGCCGGGGGGGCCCCGATACGCAGTATTTT

j_gene: TRBJ1-5
d_gene: TRBD1
abundance: .
v_gene: TRBV6-1
CDR3aa: CASSEGRGGNQPQHF
CDR3nt: TGTGCCAGCAGTGAGGGCAGGGGGGGCAATCAGCCCCAGCATTTT

j_gene: TRBJ2-3
d_gene: .
abundance: many
v_gene: TRBV6-2/TRBV6-3
CDR3aa: CASSYRGPTQYF
CDR3nt: TGTGCCAGCAGTTACAGGGGTCCAACGCAGTATTTT

j_gene: TRBJ2-7
d_gene: TRBD1
abundance: few
v_gene: TRBV12-3/TRBV12-4
CDR3aa: CASRYRDRQTYEQYF
CDR3nt: TGTGCCAGCAGATACCGGGACAGGCAGACCTACGAGCAGTACTTC

j_gene: TRBJ2-1
d_gene: TRBD2
abundance: .
v_gene: TRBV4-3
CDR3aa: CASSQDRGGPSNEQFF
CDR3nt: TGCGCCAGCAGCCAAGACCGGGGGGGGCCTTCGAATGAGCAGTTCTTC

j_gene: TRBJ2-1
d_gene: .
abundance: .
v_gene: TRBV6-2/TRBV6-3
CDR3aa: CASSYSNRNEQFF
CDR3nt: TGTGCCAGCAGTTACTCGAATAGGAATGAGCAGTTCTTC